The 22 T cell receptor beta chains below all came from one sample that was sequenced in a study of CXCR3-negative and CXCR3-positive naive CD8 T cells. The libraries of TRB cDNA were prepared using 5' RACE with UMI labels. For each CDR3 protein, TCRdb gives one entry from its re-call of the 5' RACE reads, without DNA. This sample lists fewer than 50,000 distinct CDR3 sequences; its ten largest clones have roughly 1.5%. Sequencing was done on a sample of naive CXCR3- CD8+ T cells from blood. Subset described: CD45RO-CCR7+CD27+CD95- naive CD8+ T cells lacking CXCR3 (TNR3-). These receptor sequences come from a human donor in good health. Some clones in this sample may be carry-over from other donors' samples.

The rearrangement uses TRBV7-8 and TRBJ2-5. CDR3 length equals 14 residues. Germline loops: CDR1 SGHVS, CDR2 FQNEAQ. The CDR3 loop is CASSLEWEQETQYF.

The chain has TRBV14 and TRBJ1-6. CDR1 and CDR2 (germline): SGHDN, FVKESK. This CDR3 has 14 amino acids. Here the CDR3 reads CASSPDFYNSPLHF.

J is TRBJ2-2 and V is TRBV12-3 or TRBV12-4. The CDR3 totals 16 residues. The CDR3 here is CASSSFGSSGSGELFF.

This chain links TRBV23-1 with TRBJ2-3. TRBV23-1 is identified as an open reading frame with a role that is uncertain. The length of the CDR3 is 12 residues. The chain's CDR3 is CATQWGTDTQYF.

The chain recombines TRBV7-9 with TRBJ2-2; lacking DNA, the TRBD2 call made by TCRdb goes unchecked. The CDR3 covers 15 residues. The germline gives CDR1 SEHNR, CDR2 FQNEAQ (reference sequence). Here the CDR3 reads CASGWEYANTGELFF. Full variable domain (outside the CDR3, taken from reference TRBV7-9 and TRBJ2-2): DTGVSQNPRHKITKRGQNVTFRCDPISEHNRLYWYRQTLGQGPEFLTYFQNEAQLEKSRLLSDRFSAERPKGSFSTLEIQRTEQGDSAMYLCASGWEYANTGELFFGEGSRLTVL.

The chain links TRBV3-1 to TRBJ2-1; checking the TCRdb D call of TRBD2 is not possible without DNA. The length of the CDR3 is 18 residues. CDR1 LGHDT and CDR2 YNNKEL come from the germline V gene (reference sequence). CDR3: CASSQDASFAGGYNEQFF.

This chain connects TRBV7-2 to TRBJ1-1. The CDR3 contains 14 residues. Germline lookup yields CDR1 SGHTA and CDR2 FQGNSA. CDR3 sequence: CASSPILGITEAFF.

CDR3: CASSPSNRGYEQYF. The rearrangement uses TRBV9 and TRBJ2-7; checking the TCRdb D call of TRBD1 is not possible without DNA. CDR1 is SGDLS and CDR2 is YYNGEE in the germline V gene. The CDR3 has 14 amino acids.

The chain has TRBV29-1 and TRBJ2-2; absent DNA, TCRdb's TRBD1 call cannot be checked. This CDR3 spans 13 amino acids. The germline V gene has CDR1 SQVTM and CDR2 ANQGSEA. The CDR3 protein is CSVWGVHTGELFF.

The CDR3 sequence: CASSYRDRGSKAFF. The chain joins TRBV7-3 to TRBJ1-1; TCRdb's D call of TRBD1 is untestable without DNA. The CDR3 is 14 residues long. Germline V lookup: CDR1 SGHTA, CDR2 FQGTGA.

The chain links TRBV7-9 to TRBJ2-7; TCRdb lists TRBD2, though no DNA is available to test this call. The CDR3 has 15 amino acids. CDR1 and CDR2 from the germline V gene are SEHNR and FQNEAQ (reference sequence). The CDR3 here is CASSLSSGGWDEQYF. Using reference TRBV7-9 and TRBJ2-7 for the parts outside the CDR3, the full variable domain is DTGVSQNPRHKITKRGQNVTFRCDPISEHNRLYWYRQTLGQGPEFLTYFQNEAQLEKSRLLSDRFSAERPKGSFSTLEIQRTEQGDSAMYLCASSLSSGGWDEQYFGPGTRLTVT.

The rearrangement joins TRBV28 to TRBJ2-7. The CDR3 totals 13 residues. Germline V lookup: CDR1 MDHEN, CDR2 SYDVKM. CDR3 protein: CASSFAGNYEQYF. Full variable domain (remainder filled in from reference TRBV28 and TRBJ2-7): DVKVTQSSRYLVKRTGEKVFLECVQDMDHENMFWYRQDPGLGLRLIYFSYDVKMKEKGDIPEGYSVSREKKERFSLILESASTNQTSMYLCASSFAGNYEQYFGPGTRLTVT.

The chain's CDR3 is CASSSGTGSEQFF. V gene TRBV12-3 or TRBV12-4 combines with J gene TRBJ2-1; the D call from TCRdb, TRBD1, cannot be confirmed without DNA. The CDR3 spans 13 residues.

The CDR3 reads CASITEISDSGTNEQFF. The chain combines TRBV7-9 with TRBJ2-1; there is no DNA to check the TCRdb D call of TRBD1. Germline CDR1 SEHNR, CDR2 FQNEAQ (reference sequence). CDR3 length: 17 amino acids.

This rearrangement joins TRBV28 to TRBJ2-3; TCRdb calls TRBD2, which cannot be checked without DNA. Germline CDR1 MDHEN, CDR2 SYDVKM. This CDR3 contains 16 residues. This chain's CDR3 is CASRTPSGVSTDTQYF.

The rearrangement joins TRBV7-9 to TRBJ2-7; TCRdb's D call, TRBD1, is unchecked because there is no DNA. This CDR3 is 14 amino acids long. CDR1 is SEHNR and CDR2 is FQNEAQ in the germline V gene (reference sequence). CDR3 residues: CASSLVGVFDEQYF.

The gene calls are TRBV6-5 and TRBJ1-1; absent DNA, TCRdb's TRBD1 call cannot be checked. Germline lookup yields CDR1 MNHEY and CDR2 SVGAGI. The CDR3 runs 12 residues. CDR3 sequence: CASSPGLTEAFF.

This chain uses TRBV11-3 with TRBJ2-7. Germline assignment: CDR1 SGHNT and CDR2 YENEEA. This CDR3 contains 12 residues. CDR3 sequence reads: CASSYLGGEQYF.

This sequence joins TRBV25-1 and TRBJ1-5; TCRdb names TRBD1, which stays unverified in the absence of DNA. CDR1 is MGHDK and CDR2 is SYGVNS in the germline V gene. The CDR3 consists of 15 residues. CDR3 loop: CASSERTAGDQPQHF.

The chain combines TRBV28 with TRBJ1-6; TCRdb names TRBD1, which stays unverified in the absence of DNA. CDR1 MDHEN and CDR2 SYDVKM come from the germline V gene. The CDR3 covers 15 residues. This CDR3 reads CASSLFQGFNSPLHF.

This rearrangement joins TRBV6-5 to TRBJ1-5; TCRdb's D call of TRBD1 is untestable without DNA. The length of the CDR3 is 14 residues. From germline, CDR1 is MNHEY and CDR2 SVGAGI. This CDR3 reads CASSPGDTPQPQHF.

The rearrangement links TRBV6-7 to TRBJ2-1; absent DNA, TCRdb's TRBD1 call cannot be checked. TRBV6-7 is labeled an ORF, and its function is uncertain. This CDR3 comprises 17 residues. CDR3 sequence: CASSYRDRPSSYNEQFF.